The rows below give T cell receptor beta chains drawn from one sample of a study of cytomegalovirus exposure and HLA in healthy donors. The assay was immunoSEQ multiplex PCR, and TCRdb's table has in-frame clones only and misses some. This table has 180,000 or so clones, approximately 70% appearing once. Sequenced sample: PBMCs. The receptors originated from a human donor in good health. Each CDR3 is given with its conserved first and last residue. A D gene is named only where the DNA matches it firmly.

j_gene: TRBJ2-2
v_gene: TRBV19
d_gene: TRBD1
len: 16
CDR3nt: TGTGCCAGTACCGCATTCAGGACAGGGAACACCGGGGAGCTGTTTTTT
CDR3aa: CASTAFRTGNTGELFF

j_gene: TRBJ1-6
v_gene: TRBV2
d_gene: .
len: 12
CDR3nt: TGTGCCAGCAGTCGACTTAATTCACCCCTCCACTTT
CDR3aa: CASSRLNSPLHF

j_gene: TRBJ2-1
v_gene: TRBV7-9
d_gene: TRBD2
len: 17
CDR3nt: TGTGCCAGCAGCTTGGAACTAGCGGGGGGATTGGTTAATGAGCAGTTCTTC
CDR3aa: CASSLELAGGLVNEQFF

j_gene: TRBJ2-2
v_gene: TRBV11-2
d_gene: .
len: 16
CDR3nt: TGTGCCAGCAGCCGCCTTCCCAGGGATTTCACCGGGGAGCTGTTTTTT
CDR3aa: CASSRLPRDFTGELFF

j_gene: TRBJ1-2
v_gene: TRBV19
d_gene: .
len: 13
CDR3nt: TGTGCCAGCTTTGGACAGACTTTCTATGGCTACACCTTC
CDR3aa: CASFGQTFYGYTF

j_gene: TRBJ2-3
v_gene: TRBV29-1
d_gene: .
len: 13
CDR3nt: TGCAGCTGGGGGCGGGGGAGCACAGATACGCAGTATTTT
CDR3aa: CSWGRGSTDTQYF

j_gene: TRBJ2-3
v_gene: TRBV6-6
d_gene: .
len: 13
CDR3nt: TGTGCCAGCAGCCTACGGGGCACAGATACGCAGTATTTT
CDR3aa: CASSLRGTDTQYF

j_gene: TRBJ2-3
v_gene: TRBV9
d_gene: TRBD1
len: 16
CDR3nt: TGTGCCAGCAGCGCCCGGGGCAGGGGGTTGGCAGATACGCAGTATTTT
CDR3aa: CASSARGRGLADTQYF

j_gene: TRBJ2-7
v_gene: TRBV5-6
d_gene: TRBD2
len: 15
CDR3nt: TGTGCCAGCAGCTTGGTCCGGGGGGGCCTGGACGAGCAGTACTTC
CDR3aa: CASSLVRGGLDEQYF

j_gene: TRBJ2-3
v_gene: TRBV30
d_gene: TRBD2
len: 15
CDR3nt: TGTGCCTGGAGGGATCTAGCGGGGGGCACAGATACGCAGTATTTT
CDR3aa: CAWRDLAGGTDTQYF